This T cell receptor (beta chain) was captured in a study of OX40 agonist ivuxolimab in advanced cancers. For the study at large: Across the patients, intravenous ivuxolimab was delivered every 2 weeks at 0.01 to 10 mg/kg. Study-wide results and caveats: The study observed clonal expansion of CD4+ and CD8+ blood T cells by week 6 at 0.1 to 3.0 mg/kg.

This clone turned up a few times. Its specificity is not known. This CDR3 contains 15 residues. V gave up 0 bases and J gave up 10 bases, with 17 bases separating them. Germline CDR1 SGHRS, CDR2 YFSETQ. Individuals having autoimmune disease history or systemic immunosuppression were not enrolled. Method: immunoSEQ multiplex PCR; TCRdb's copy keeps in-frame clones and lacks some. The sample consists of around 68,000 clones, around 86% of them appearing once. The chain joins TRBV5-1 to TRBJ2-1; D perhaps matches TRBD1 (5 bases). The TCR comes from an adult with an advanced solid tumor such as melanoma, head and neck, liver or kidney cancer. The sequences come from CD4+ or CD8+ T cells sorted from blood, collected in a trial of the OX40 agonist ivuxolimab. The CDR3 region is CASSLGDRRQGEQFF. CDR3 coding DNA: TGCGCCAGCAGCTTGGGTGACCGTCGCCAGGGAGAGCAGTTCTTC.